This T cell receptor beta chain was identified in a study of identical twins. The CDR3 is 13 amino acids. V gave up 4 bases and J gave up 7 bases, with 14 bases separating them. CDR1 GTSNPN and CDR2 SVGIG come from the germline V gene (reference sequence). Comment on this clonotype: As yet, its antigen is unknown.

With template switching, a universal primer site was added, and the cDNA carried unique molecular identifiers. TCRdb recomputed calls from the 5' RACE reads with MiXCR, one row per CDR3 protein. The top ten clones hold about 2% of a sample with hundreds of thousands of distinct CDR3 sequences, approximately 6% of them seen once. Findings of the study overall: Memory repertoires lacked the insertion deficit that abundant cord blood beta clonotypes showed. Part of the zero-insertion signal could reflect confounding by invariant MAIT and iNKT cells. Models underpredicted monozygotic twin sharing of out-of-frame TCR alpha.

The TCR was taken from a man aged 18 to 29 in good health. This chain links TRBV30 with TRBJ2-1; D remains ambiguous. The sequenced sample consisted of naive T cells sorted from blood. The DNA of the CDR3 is TGTGCCTGGAACCCAACGGTCCGGAATGAGCAGTTCTTC. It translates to CAWNPTVRNEQFF.